The entry below gives a single T cell receptor (beta chain) sequence along with its context. Its antigen is undetermined. Vbeta (60) and Jbeta (13) primers were used in the PCR. Some clones are missing from TCRdb's copy, which holds only in-frame ones; the method was immunoSEQ multiplex PCR. The sample contains 75,000 to 90,000 clones, over 65% of which appear only once. The data are from a study of cytomegalovirus exposure and HLA in healthy donors. Study-level findings and limits: Overall, approximately 150 TCR beta chains were annotated as cytomegalovirus-associated. Sequencing likely caused a cluster of highly shared sequence variants. In a later analysis, CMV-associated beta chains were mostly HLA-associated, it appeared. Rare TCR sequences predominated, though certain public TCRs were found in many donors.

Sequenced material: PBMCs. This TCR was sampled from a man aged 50 or older in good health and CMV-seronegative.

CDR3 bases: TGTGCCACCAAAAGGGGGAATCAGCCCCAGCATTTT. It encodes CATKRGNQPQHF. The chain uses TRBV7-9 and TRBJ1-5; tentative D call: TRBD1 (6 bases). Germline CDR1 and CDR2: SEHNR and FQNEAQ (reference sequence). This CDR3 has 12 amino acids. V was cut by 10 bases and J by 4 bases, with 11 bases left in between.